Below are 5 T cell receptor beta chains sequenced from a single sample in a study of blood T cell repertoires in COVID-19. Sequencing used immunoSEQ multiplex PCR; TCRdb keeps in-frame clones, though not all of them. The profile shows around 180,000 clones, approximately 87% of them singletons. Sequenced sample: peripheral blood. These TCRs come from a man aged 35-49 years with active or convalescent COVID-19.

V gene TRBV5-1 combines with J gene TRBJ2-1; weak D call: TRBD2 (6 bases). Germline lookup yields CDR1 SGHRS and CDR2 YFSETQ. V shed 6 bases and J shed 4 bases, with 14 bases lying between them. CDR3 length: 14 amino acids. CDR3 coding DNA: TGCGCCAGCAATGGGGCTAGCGCTTACAATGAGCAGTTCTTC. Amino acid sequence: CASNGASAYNEQFF.

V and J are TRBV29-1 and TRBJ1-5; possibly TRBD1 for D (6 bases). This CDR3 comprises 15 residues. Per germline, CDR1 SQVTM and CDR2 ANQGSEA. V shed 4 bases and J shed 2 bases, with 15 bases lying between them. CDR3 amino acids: CSVAGAKGGNQPQHF. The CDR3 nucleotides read TGCAGCGTTGCAGGGGCCAAGGGAGGCAATCAGCCCCAGCATTTT.

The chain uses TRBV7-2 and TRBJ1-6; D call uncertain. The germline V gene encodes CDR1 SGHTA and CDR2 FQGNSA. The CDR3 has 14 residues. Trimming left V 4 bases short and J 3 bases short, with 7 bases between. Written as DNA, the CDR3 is TGTGCCAGCAGCTCGACTGTCTATAATTCACCCCTCCACTTT. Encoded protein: CASSSTVYNSPLHF. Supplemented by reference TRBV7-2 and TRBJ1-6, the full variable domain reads GAGVSQSPSNKVTEKGKDVELRCDPISGHTALYWYRQSLGQGLEFLIYFQGNSAPDKSGLPSDRFSAERTGGSVSTLTIQRTQQEDSAVYLCASSSTVYNSPLHFGNGTRLTVT.

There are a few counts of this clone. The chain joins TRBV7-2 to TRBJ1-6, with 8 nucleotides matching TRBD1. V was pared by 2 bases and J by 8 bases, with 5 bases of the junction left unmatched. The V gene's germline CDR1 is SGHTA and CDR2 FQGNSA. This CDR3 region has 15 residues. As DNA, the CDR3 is TGTGCCAGCAGCTTAACCGACAGGGGATATTCACCCCTCCACTTT. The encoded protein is CASSLTDRGYSPLHF.

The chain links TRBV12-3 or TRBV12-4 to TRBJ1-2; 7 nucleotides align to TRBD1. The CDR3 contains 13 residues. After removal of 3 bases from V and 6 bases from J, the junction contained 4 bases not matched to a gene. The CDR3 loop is CASSFNRGHGYTF. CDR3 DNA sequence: TGTGCCAGCAGTTTTAACAGGGGCCATGGCTACACCTTC.